The T cell receptor beta chain under discussion was sequenced for a study of untreated major depressive disorder. Patients had moderate to severe depression. Donors lacked major illness, comorbidities, regular medication, drug use, or heavy drinking. Enrichment usually gave approximately 95% pure CD4+ T cells. Assay used: immunoSEQ multiplex PCR; TCRdb lists only in-frame clones, some missing. The sample yields about 25,000 clones, roughly nine tenths seen once. With regard to this clone: The antigen is undetermined.

CDR1 and CDR2 from the germline V gene are SGHTA and FQGNSA. After removal of 5 bases from V and 6 bases from J, the junction contained 17 bases not matched to a gene. CDR3 length equals 18 residues. The study, taken as a whole, reports: TRBV05-01 (Vbeta 5.1) usage was higher in CD4+ T cells of depressed patients than controls.

The chain uses TRBV7-2 and TRBJ2-1; TRBD2 agrees at 9 bases. This receptor was identified in a young woman with major depressive disorder. The specimen was CD4+ T cells from PBMCs. This chain's CDR3 is CASSLIVLAGGTSNEQFF. The CDR3 nucleotides read TGTGCCAGCAGCCTAATTGTCCTTGCGGGAGGGACTAGCAATGAGCAGTTCTTC.